The 14 T cell receptor beta chains reported below all come from one sample, sequenced in a study of blood T cell repertoires in COVID-19. Sequencing used immunoSEQ multiplex PCR; TCRdb keeps in-frame clones, though not all of them. The table shows 250,000 or so clones, with 85% to 90% occurring only once. Material: peripheral blood. All receptors derive from a middle-aged woman who had recovered from COVID-19.

V is TRBV1 and J is TRBJ2-1; the tabulated D call, TRBD2, remains unverified against the DNA. TRBV1 is a documented pseudogene. The CDR3 length is 15 residues. This CDR3 is CTSSRGGASYNEQFF. The DNA for the CDR3 is TGCACCAGCAGCCGCGGGGGGGCTAGCTACAATGAGCAGTTCTTC.

CDR3 DNA: TGTGCCAGCCCCTTCGAGATAGTTGCTGGAAACACCATATATTTT. Amino acids: CASPFEIVAGNTIYF. The chain couples TRBV7-6 to TRBJ1-3, with D unclear. CDR3 size: 15 residues. Trimming removed 8 bases from V and 2 bases from J, with 16 bases in between. Germline V CDR1 and CDR2: SGHVS, FNYEAQ.

This sequence joins TRBV6-5 and TRBJ1-4; the D gene is possibly TRBD1 (5 bases). Germline V gene data show CDR1 as MNHEY and CDR2 as SVGAGI. V was trimmed by 6 bases and J by 8 bases, leaving 13 bases between them. CDR3 length equals 13 residues. In DNA, the CDR3 is TGTGCCAGCAGGCGGCAGGGTGGGGAAAAACTGTTTTTT. Its translation is CASRRQGGEKLFF.

This clone was observed once. This chain connects TRBV2 to TRBJ1-1; perhaps TRBD1 as D (6 bases). This CDR3 is 16 amino acids long. V dropped 7 bases and J dropped 0 bases, with 18 bases sitting between them. Germline CDR1 reads SNHLY; CDR2 reads FYNNEI. The CDR3 is CASTPFWGPMNTEAFF. CDR3 nucleotides: TGTGCCAGCACCCCCTTTTGGGGGCCCATGAACACTGAAGCTTTCTTT.

The V and J genes are TRBV4-1 and TRBJ2-7; D possibly corresponds to TRBD1 (5 bases). V gave up 1 base and J gave up 1 base, with 14 bases separating them. The CDR3 totals 16 residues. CDR1 and CDR2 from the germline V gene are MGHRA and YSYEKL. The CDR3 DNA sequence: TGCGCCAGCAGCCAAGGCGTCCCAGGGTATTCCTACGAGCAGTACTTC. Amino acids: CASSQGVPGYSYEQYF.

This clone was counted a few times. The genes are TRBV30 and TRBJ2-3, with TRBD2 matching 12 bases. V dropped 2 bases and J dropped 4; count of bases not matched to a gene: 4. CDR1 and CDR2 from the germline V gene are GTSNPN and SVGIG (reference sequence). This CDR3 spans 15 amino acids. CDR3 amino acids: CAWSLLAGGPDTQYF. Here the CDR3 DNA reads TGTGCCTGGAGTTTACTAGCGGGGGGTCCAGATACGCAGTATTTT.

The rearrangement links TRBV5-1 to TRBJ1-3; perhaps TRBD1 as D (6 bases). The CDR3 covers 15 residues. Germline V lookup: CDR1 SGHRS, CDR2 YFSETQ. The V and J ends lost 4 bases and 0 bases respectively, with 11 bases between them. DNA of the CDR3: TGCGCCAGCAGCCCGGACAGCCTCTCTGGAAACACCATATATTTT. Protein product: CASSPDSLSGNTIYF.

CDR3: CACAGGAYEQYF. For the CDR3, the DNA is TGTGCCTGCGCGGGGGGTGCCTACGAGCAGTACTTC. The J gene is TRBJ2-7, the V gene TRBV30; 8 bases fit TRBD2. The CDR3 runs 12 residues. Per the germline V gene, CDR1 is GTSNPN and CDR2 is SVGIG (reference sequence). Trimming at V came to 6 bases and at J to 2 bases, leaving 3 bases not matched to a gene.

This chain connects TRBV5-5 to TRBJ1-1; D is perhaps TRBD1 (6 bases). CDR3 length equals 15 residues. CDR1 and CDR2 from the germline V gene are SGHKS and YYEKEE (reference sequence). V lost 0 bases and J 4 bases, leaving 13 bases between the germline ends. The CDR3 here is CASSLVGGGSTEAFF. The CDR3, as DNA: TGTGCCAGCAGCTTGGTCGGGGGCGGGAGCACTGAAGCTTTCTTT.

The rearrangement joins TRBV4-1 to TRBJ2-7, with 8 bases matching TRBD1. CDR3 length: 13 residues. The V segment lost 5 bases and the J segment 2 bases; nucleotides outside the gene matches: 2. The V gene's germline CDR1 is MGHRA and CDR2 YSYEKL. This chain's CDR3 is CASSRGQAYEQYF. The DNA of the CDR3 is TGCGCCAGCAGCAGGGGACAGGCCTACGAGCAGTACTTC.

The chain has TRBV6-1 and TRBJ1-1; 8 nucleotides line up with TRBD1. CDR3 size: 18 residues. Trimming removed 1 base from V and 5 bases from J; junction bases left unmatched: 15. Germline CDR1 reads MNHNS; CDR2 reads SASEGT. The CDR3 sequence is CASSEVSFFGTGSTEAFF. In DNA, the CDR3 is TGTGCCAGCAGTGAAGTAAGTTTCTTTGGGACAGGATCAACTGAAGCTTTCTTT.

The chain recombines TRBV5-1 with TRBJ2-1; TRBD1 is a possible D gene (6 bases). V lost 0 bases and J 5 bases, leaving 18 bases between the germline ends. The germline CDR1 and CDR2 sequences are SGHRS and YFSETQ. CDR3 length: 17 amino acids. The CDR3 DNA reads as TGCGCCAGCAGCTTGGCTCGACAGGCACTCGAGGACAATGAGCAGTTCTTC. Translated: CASSLARQALEDNEQFF.

The chain employs TRBV30 and TRBJ1-1; D is possibly TRBD1 (5 bases). Germline CDR1 reads GTSNPN; CDR2 reads SVGIG (reference sequence). There are 15 residues in the CDR3. With 8 bases removed from V and 4 bases from J, the gap between germline ends came to 23 bases. The CDR3 DNA sequence: TGTGCCGGACTACCCTTCGGGGGATGGGGCACTGAAGCTTTCTTT. Amino acid sequence: CAGLPFGGWGTEAFF.

The V and J genes are TRBV12-5 and TRBJ1-1; perhaps TRBD1 as D (5 bases). Trimming stripped 4 bases from V and 5 bases from J, with 14 bases between. Germline-derived CDR1 and CDR2 are LGHNT and FRNRAP. The CDR3 has 14 amino acids. The CDR3 spells CASGSPWGETEAFF. The DNA for the CDR3 is TGTGCTAGTGGTTCTCCTTGGGGGGAAACTGAAGCTTTCTTT.